The subject of this entry is one T cell receptor (beta chain). As yet, its antigen is unknown. Additional DNA sequences in this sample encode the identical CDR3. The data originate from a study of T cell responses to AZD1222 COVID-19 vaccine. Whole-study results and caveats: A mostly white British donor set with more females was recruited, and clonal diversity was possibly underestimated. The study sampled repertoires only after the peak T cell response. CD4 TCRs associated with vaccination spanned spike, dominating at 160-218 and 743-854. Seropositive status at baseline applied to only a handful of AZD1222 recipients.

Here immunoSEQ multiplex PCR was the method, and the copy in TCRdb shows in-frame clones only, minus some. The data contain fewer than 120,000 clones, 70% to 90% of them singletons. Germline CDR1 GTSNPN, CDR2 SVGIG (reference sequence). Trimming left V 0 bases short and J 2 bases short, with 4 bases between. The CDR3 runs 12 residues. Sequenced material: peripheral blood, taken on day 0 of AZD1222 vaccination. J is TRBJ1-2 and V is TRBV30; no definite D call. The sequence came from an adult in good health. The CDR3 sequence: CAWSVQNYGYTF. CDR3 nucleotides: TGTGCCTGGAGTGTACAGAACTATGGCTACACCTTC.